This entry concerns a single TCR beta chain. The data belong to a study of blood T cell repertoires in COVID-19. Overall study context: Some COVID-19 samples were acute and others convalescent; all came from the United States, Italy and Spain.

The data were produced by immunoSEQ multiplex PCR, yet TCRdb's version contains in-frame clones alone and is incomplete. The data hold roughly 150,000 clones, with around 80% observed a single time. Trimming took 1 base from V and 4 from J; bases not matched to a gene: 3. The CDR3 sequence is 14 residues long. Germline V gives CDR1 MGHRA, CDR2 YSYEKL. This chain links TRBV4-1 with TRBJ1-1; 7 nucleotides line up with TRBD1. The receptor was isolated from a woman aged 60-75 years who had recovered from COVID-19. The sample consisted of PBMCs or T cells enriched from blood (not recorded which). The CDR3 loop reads CASSQATGPTEAFF. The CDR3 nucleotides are TGCGCCAGCAGCCAAGCGACAGGGCCCACTGAAGCTTTCTTT.